Below are 5 T cell receptor beta chains sequenced from a single sample in a study of shared clonotypes between healthy human individuals. TCRdb keeps only in-frame clones here, not all; method: immunoSEQ multiplex PCR. In the table there are 850,000 to 1,100,000 clones, 70% to 80% of which are singletons. The sequenced sample was memory CD4+ T cells from PBMCs. Indicated subset: CD45RA-negative fraction. These TCRs come from a man between 18 and 29 years old in good health. Some clones in this sample may be carry-over from other donors' samples.

This chain joins TRBV28 and TRBJ1-3; D perhaps matches TRBD1 (5 bases). The CDR3 totals 15 residues. Germline CDR1 is MDHEN and CDR2 is SYDVKM. Trimming stripped 5 bases from V and 0 bases from J, with 11 bases between. As DNA, the CDR3 is TGTGCCAGCAGTCAAGACAGCCGCTCTGGAAACACCATATATTTT. Its translation is CASSQDSRSGNTIYF.

This clone occurred a few times. The CDR3 is CASSYSKGGSFYEQYF. CDR3 sequence (DNA): TGTGCCAGCAGTTACTCGAAGGGCGGGTCTTTCTACGAGCAGTACTTC. The V call is TRBV6-5, the J call TRBJ2-7, with D perhaps matching TRBD2 (5 bases). V lost 0 bases and J lost 3, with 15 bases in between. The CDR3 loop spans 16 amino acids. Germline assignment: CDR1 MNHEY and CDR2 SVGAGI.

The chain uses TRBV7-3 and TRBJ2-5; the match to TRBD2 covers 9 bases. The length of the CDR3 is 15 residues. V lost 5 bases to trimming and J lost 5 bases; unmatched junction nucleotides: 9. Germline V gene lookup returns CDR1 SGHTA and CDR2 FQGTGA. The CDR3 nucleotides read TGTGCCAGCAGCCCTGGCGGGAGGGCCAGTGAGACCCAGTACTTC. Amino acid sequence: CASSPGGRASETQYF.

This chain joins TRBV30 and TRBJ2-3, with 8 positions matching TRBD2. With 0 bases clipped from V and 0 bases from J, the junction kept 8 bases outside the gene matches. CDR1 is GTSNPN and CDR2 is SVGIG in the germline V gene (reference sequence). This CDR3 region has 17 residues. CDR3 amino acids: CAWSVRRTSSSTDTQYF. The CDR3, as DNA: TGTGCCTGGAGTGTACGCCGGACTAGCAGCAGCACAGATACGCAGTATTTT. Drawing the rest from reference TRBV30 and TRBJ2-3, the complete variable domain is SQTIHQWPATLVQPVGSPLSLECTVEGTSNPNLYWYRQAAGRGLQLLFYSVGIGQISSEVPQNLSASRPQDRQFILSSKKLLLSDSGFYLCAWSVRRTSSSTDTQYFGPGTRLTVL.

The chain couples TRBV5-1 to TRBJ2-1; weak D call: TRBD2 (5 bases). The CDR3 covers 17 residues. V was cut by 3 bases and J by 1 base, with 17 bases left in between. The V gene's germline CDR1 is SGHRS and CDR2 YFSETQ. CDR3 in DNA: TGCGCCAGCAGCTCGACGACCGGGGTTCGGTCCTACAATGAGCAGTTCTTC. Translated, it gives CASSSTTGVRSYNEQFF.